This T cell receptor (beta chain) was identified in a study of blood T cell repertoires in COVID-19. Study at large: Researchers got acute and convalescent COVID-19 samples from the United States, Italy and Spain.

With 4 bases clipped from V and 7 bases from J, the junction kept 9 bases outside the gene matches. Germline V CDR1 and CDR2: SGDLS, YYNGEE. The CDR3 spans 16 residues. Authors' analysis steps: Estimated nucleated cell counts came from reference gene primer amplification. Assay used: immunoSEQ multiplex PCR; TCRdb lists only in-frame clones, some missing. The DNA was the basis for D and trimming; V, J and clone size are from that table. Of hundreds of thousands of clones detected, approximately 86% appear once; the ten largest clones hold 0.7% to 0.85%. Sequencing input: peripheral blood. The chain carries TRBV9 and TRBJ2-2; 11 bases align to TRBD1. This sequence originates from a woman in her thirties with acute or convalescent COVID-19. This chain's CDR3 is CASSWRDRGYGGELFF. The CDR3 DNA follows: TGTGCCAGCAGCTGGCGGGACAGGGGGTATGGCGGGGAGCTGTTTTTT.